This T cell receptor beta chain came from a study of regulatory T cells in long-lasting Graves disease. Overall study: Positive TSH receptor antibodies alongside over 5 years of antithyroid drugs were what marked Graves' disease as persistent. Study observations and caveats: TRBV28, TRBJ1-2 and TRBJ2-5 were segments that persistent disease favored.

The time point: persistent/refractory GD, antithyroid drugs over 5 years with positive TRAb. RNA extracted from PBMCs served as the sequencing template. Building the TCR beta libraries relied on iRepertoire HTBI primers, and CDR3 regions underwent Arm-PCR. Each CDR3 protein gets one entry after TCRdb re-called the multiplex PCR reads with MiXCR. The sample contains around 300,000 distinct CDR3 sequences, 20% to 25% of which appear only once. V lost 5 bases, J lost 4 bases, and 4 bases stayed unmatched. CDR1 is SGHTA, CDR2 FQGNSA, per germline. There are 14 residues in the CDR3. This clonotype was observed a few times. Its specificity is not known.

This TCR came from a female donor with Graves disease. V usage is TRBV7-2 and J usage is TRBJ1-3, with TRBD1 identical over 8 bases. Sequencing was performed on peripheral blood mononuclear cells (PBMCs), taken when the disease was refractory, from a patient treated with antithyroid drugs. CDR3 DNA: TGTGCCAGCAGCCCAAACAGGGGGGGAAACACCATATATTTT. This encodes CASSPNRGGNTIYF.